This TCR beta chain was sequenced for a study of blood T cell repertoires in COVID-19. Background on the study: Some COVID-19 samples were acute and others convalescent; all came from the United States, Italy and Spain.

TCRdb keeps only in-frame clones here, not all; method: immunoSEQ multiplex PCR. The table records approximately 170,000 clones, 85% to 95% of them present only once. This clone was observed a handful of times. This CDR3 contains 16 residues. V was pared by 0 bases and J by 4 bases, with 7 bases of the junction left unmatched. The V gene's germline CDR1 is SGHRS and CDR2 YFSETQ. V usage is TRBV5-1 and J usage is TRBJ2-3, with 8 positions matching TRBD1. The receptor was derived from a woman in her sixties with COVID-19, enrolled during active disease. The specimen was peripheral blood. CDR3 nucleotides: TGCGCCAGCAGCTTGGAGACAGGGGTTTTGGCAGATACGCAGTATTTT. Translating it yields CASSLETGVLADTQYF. The full variable domain, rest sourced from reference TRBV5-1 and TRBJ2-3, is KAGVTQTPRYLIKTRGQQVTLSCSPISGHRSVSWYQQTPGQGLQFLFEYFSETQRNKGNFPGRFSGRQFSNSRSEMNVSTLELGDSALYLCASSLETGVLADTQYFGPGTRLTVL.